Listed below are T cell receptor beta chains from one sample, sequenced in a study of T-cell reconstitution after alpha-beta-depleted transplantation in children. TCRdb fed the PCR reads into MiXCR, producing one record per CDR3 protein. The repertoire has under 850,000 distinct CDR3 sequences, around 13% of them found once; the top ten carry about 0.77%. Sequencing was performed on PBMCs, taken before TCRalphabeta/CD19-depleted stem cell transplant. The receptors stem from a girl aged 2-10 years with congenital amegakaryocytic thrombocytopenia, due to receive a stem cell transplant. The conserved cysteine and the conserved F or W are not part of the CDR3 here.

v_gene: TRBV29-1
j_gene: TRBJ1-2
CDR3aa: SVEGGLNYGYT

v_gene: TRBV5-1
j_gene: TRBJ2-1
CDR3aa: ASSLEPAGVVNEQF

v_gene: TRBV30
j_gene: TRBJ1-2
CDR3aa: AWSVLRHT

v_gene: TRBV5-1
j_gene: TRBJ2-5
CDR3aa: ASSLEGKGETQY

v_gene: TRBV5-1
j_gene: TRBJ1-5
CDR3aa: ASSLETDQPQH

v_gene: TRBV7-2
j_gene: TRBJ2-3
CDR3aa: ASSLYRADTQY

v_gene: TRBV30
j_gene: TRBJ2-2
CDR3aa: AWRLAGGPGGELF

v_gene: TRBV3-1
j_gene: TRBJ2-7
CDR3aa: ASSQMAGGNHEQY

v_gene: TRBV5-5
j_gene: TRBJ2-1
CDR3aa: ASSLSWGGAYNEQF

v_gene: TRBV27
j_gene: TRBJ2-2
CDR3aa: ASSQKGRRGVLGSGELF

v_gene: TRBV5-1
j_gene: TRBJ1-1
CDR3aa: ASSLVKPPKSEAF

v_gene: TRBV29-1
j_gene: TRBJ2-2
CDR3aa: SVFLLDGRDTGELF

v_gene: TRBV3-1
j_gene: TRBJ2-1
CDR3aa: ASTRDGTYNEQF

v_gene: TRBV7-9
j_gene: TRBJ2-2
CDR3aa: ASSPEGELF

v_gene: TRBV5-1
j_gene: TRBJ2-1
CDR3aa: ASRDELGEQF

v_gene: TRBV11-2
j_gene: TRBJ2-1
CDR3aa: ASSLDPGGFSYNEQF

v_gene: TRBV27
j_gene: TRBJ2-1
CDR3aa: ASSPGTSGNYNEQF

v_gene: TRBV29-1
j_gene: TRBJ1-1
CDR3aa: SVEDWGRAAF

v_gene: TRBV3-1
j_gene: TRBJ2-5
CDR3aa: ASTQGLADGYQETQY

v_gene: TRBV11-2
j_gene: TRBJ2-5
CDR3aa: ASSQGLGSQETQY

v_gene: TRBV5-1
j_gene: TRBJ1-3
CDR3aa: ASSPGTASGNTIY

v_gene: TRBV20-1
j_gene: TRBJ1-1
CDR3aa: SAREGGGAMNTEAF

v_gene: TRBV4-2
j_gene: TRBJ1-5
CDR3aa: ASSQAGLYSNQPQH

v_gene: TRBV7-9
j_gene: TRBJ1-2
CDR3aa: ASSLNPVQGAYGYT

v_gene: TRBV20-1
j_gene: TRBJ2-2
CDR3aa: SAKNSNTGELF

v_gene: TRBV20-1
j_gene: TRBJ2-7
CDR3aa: SAHVLAGGYEQY

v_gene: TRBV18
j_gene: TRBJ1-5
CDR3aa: ASSPAPPEEPQH

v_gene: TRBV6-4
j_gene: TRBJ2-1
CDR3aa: ASRIRPGLGLAGRGYNEQF

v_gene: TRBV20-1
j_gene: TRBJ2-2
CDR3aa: SARDRTGPTGELF

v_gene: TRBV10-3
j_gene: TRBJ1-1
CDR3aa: AISVDGEEAF

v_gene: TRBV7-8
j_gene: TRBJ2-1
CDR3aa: ASSLSRGTSDYNEQF

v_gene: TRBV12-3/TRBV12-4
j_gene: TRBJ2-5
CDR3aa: ASSSLNGRRQETQY

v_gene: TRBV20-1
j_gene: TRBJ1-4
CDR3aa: SARQGALGEKLF

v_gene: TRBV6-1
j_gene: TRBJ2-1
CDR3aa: ASKILAGFSEQF

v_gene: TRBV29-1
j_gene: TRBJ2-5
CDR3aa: SVSRTEKETQY

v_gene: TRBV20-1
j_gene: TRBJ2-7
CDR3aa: SARWDRLFEQY

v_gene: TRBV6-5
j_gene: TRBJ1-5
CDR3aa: ASSYSGVQPQH

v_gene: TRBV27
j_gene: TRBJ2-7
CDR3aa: ASSRPVSGSVYEQY

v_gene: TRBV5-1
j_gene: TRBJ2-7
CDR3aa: ASSDPPNGSYEQY

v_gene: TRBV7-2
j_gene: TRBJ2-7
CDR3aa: ASSRKYGYTASDEQY

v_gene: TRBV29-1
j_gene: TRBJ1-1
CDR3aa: SVRDSLMNTEAF

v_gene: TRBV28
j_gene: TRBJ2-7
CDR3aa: ASSVDLTSYEQY

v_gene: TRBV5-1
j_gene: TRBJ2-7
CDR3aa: ASSSLAGGAYEQY

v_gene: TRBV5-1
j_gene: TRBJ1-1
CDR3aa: ASSPSRVEEAF

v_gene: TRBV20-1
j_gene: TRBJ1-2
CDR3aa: SARGSGYGYT

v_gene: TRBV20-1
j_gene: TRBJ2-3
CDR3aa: SARDLAGLAGGHTDTQY

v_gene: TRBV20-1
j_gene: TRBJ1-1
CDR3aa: SALPTGDAEAF